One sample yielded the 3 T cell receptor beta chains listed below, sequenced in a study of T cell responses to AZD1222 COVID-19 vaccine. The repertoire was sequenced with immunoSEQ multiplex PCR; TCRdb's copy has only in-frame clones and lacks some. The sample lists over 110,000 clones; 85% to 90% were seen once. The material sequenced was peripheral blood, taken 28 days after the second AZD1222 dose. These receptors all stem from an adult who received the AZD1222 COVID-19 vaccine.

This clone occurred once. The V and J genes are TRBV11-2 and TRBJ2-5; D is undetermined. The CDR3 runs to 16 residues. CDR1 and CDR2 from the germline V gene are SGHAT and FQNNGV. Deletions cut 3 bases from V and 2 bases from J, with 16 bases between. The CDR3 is CASSFRRNIDQETQYF. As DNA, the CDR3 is TGTGCCAGCAGCTTCCGACGGAATATCGATCAAGAGACCCAGTACTTC.

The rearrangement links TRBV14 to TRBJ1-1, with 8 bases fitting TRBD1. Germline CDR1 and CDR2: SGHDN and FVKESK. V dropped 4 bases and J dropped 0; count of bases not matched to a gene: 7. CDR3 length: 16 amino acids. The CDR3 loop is CASSLTRDRMNTEAFF. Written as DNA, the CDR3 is TGTGCCAGCAGCCTTACCCGGGACAGGATGAACACTGAAGCTTTCTTT.

The CDR3 nucleotides read TGTGCCAGCAGCCCAAATAGGGGGTTCCAAGAGACCCAGTACTTC. Translated, it gives CASSPNRGFQETQYF. The V gene is TRBV7-7, the J gene TRBJ2-5, with D maybe TRBD1 (6 bases). Trimming pared 5 bases from V and 1 base from J, leaving 14 bases between. The germline gives CDR1 SSHAT, CDR2 FNYEAQ (reference sequence). This CDR3 spans 15 amino acids.